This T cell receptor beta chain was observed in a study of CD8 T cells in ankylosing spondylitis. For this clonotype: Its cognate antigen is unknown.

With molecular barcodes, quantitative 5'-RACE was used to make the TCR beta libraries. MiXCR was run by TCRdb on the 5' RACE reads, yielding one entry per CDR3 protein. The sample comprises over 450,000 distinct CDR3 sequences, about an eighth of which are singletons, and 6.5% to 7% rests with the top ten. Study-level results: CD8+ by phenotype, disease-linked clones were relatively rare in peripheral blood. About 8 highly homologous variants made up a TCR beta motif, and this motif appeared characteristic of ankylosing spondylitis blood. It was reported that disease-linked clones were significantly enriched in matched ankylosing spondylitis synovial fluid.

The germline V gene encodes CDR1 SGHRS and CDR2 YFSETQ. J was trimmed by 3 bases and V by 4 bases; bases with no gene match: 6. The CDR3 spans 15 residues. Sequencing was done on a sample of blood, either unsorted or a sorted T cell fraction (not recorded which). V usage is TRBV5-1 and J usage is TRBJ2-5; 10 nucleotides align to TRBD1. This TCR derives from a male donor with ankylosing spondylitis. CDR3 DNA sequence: TGCGCCAGCAGCATCTCCGGGACAGGGGAAGAGACCCAGTACTTC. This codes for CASSISGTGEETQYF.